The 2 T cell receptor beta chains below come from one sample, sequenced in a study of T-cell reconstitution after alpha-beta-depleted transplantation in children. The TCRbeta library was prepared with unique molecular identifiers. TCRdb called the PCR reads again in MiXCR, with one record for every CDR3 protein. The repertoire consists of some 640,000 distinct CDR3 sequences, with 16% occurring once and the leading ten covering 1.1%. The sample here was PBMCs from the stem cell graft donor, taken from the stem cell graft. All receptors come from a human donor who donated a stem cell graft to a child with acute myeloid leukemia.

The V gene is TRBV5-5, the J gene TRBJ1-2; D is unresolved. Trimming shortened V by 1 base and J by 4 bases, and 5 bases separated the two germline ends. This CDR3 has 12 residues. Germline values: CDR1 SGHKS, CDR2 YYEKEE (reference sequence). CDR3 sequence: CASSLQSYGYTF. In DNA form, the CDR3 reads TGTGCCAGCAGCTTGCAGAGCTATGGCTACACCTTC.

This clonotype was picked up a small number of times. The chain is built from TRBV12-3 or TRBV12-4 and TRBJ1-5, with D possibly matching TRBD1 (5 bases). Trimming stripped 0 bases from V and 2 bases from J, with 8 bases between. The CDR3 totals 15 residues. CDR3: CASSLASGGNQPQHF. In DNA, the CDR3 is TGTGCCAGCAGTTTAGCGTCGGGGGGCAATCAGCCCCAGCATTTT.